This T cell receptor beta chain was sequenced in a study of OX40 agonist ivuxolimab in advanced cancers. Study as a whole: Partial responses were seen in three patients, one with hepatocellular carcinoma and two with cutaneous melanoma.

Assay used: immunoSEQ multiplex PCR; TCRdb lists only in-frame clones, some missing. The sample carries 70,000 or so clones, 92% recorded once. This sequence originates from an adult with an advanced solid tumor such as melanoma, head and neck, liver or kidney cancer. The sequences come from CD4+ or CD8+ T cells sorted from blood, collected in a trial of the OX40 agonist ivuxolimab.

CDR3 region: CASSLGTVQETQYF. The CDR3 region has the DNA TGTGCCAGCAGCCTAGGGACAGTTCAAGAGACCCAGTACTTC. This chain uses TRBV7-9 with TRBJ2-5; the match to TRBD1 covers 7 bases. This CDR3 is built from 14 residues. V gave up 5 bases and J gave up 2 bases; unmatched junction bases: 5. CDR1 SEHNR and CDR2 FQNEAQ come from the germline V gene (reference sequence).